The clone carrying this T cell receptor (beta chain) was observed once. Compared with germline, one end of the junction differs, possibly owing to a read error. There are 17 residues in the CDR3. In germline, CDR1 is MNHEY, CDR2 SVGEGT. RNA was extracted from bulk tissue without any cell sorting. Chemotherapy-naive patients with new lung cancer underwent thoracic surgery in China, August–November 2014. A modified ARM-PCR protocol with three rounds of nested PCR amplified TCRbeta. TCRdb used MiXCR to reprocess the multiplex PCR reads, holding one entry per CDR3 protein. In the table there are approximately 120,000 distinct CDR3 sequences, 66% of which are singletons. This record belongs to a study of tumor and adjacent non-tumor tissue in lung cancer. Whole-study context: The cohort had about twelve adenocarcinoma, a couple of squamous cell and 1 small cell patients.

The clonotype originates from a man between 25 and 39 years old with non-small cell lung cancer. The genes are TRBV6-2 or TRBV6-3 and TRBJ2-4; 9 bases map to TRBD2. Sequenced: lung tumor tissue. The CDR3 nucleotides read TGTGCCAGCACCTTTAGCGGGAGCTGGAGAGCCAAAAACATTCAGTGCTTC. This gives the protein CASTFSGSWRAKNIQCF.